The rows below give T cell receptor beta chains drawn from one sample of a study of cytomegalovirus exposure and HLA in healthy donors. Sequencing used immunoSEQ multiplex PCR; TCRdb keeps in-frame clones, though not all of them. This sample has some 55,000 clones, with approximately 83% found just once. Source material: PBMCs. These receptors all come from a man aged 40-50 years in good health and CMV-seronegative. Both conserved end residues are part of each CDR3. D genes are given only for firm matches. Not every row has a clone size; where given, it reads once, few, many or a size class.

clone_size,d_call,j_call,v_call,cdr3_aa,cdr3_nt
-,-,TRBJ2-2,TRBV4-1,CASSFSPIPDTGELFF,TGCGCCAGCAGCTTCTCCCCTATCCCGGACACCGGGGAGCTGTTTTTT
once,-,TRBJ2-7,TRBV30,CAWSASQAYEQYF,TGTGCCTGGAGTGCCTCACAGGCCTACGAGCAGTACTTC
-,-,TRBJ2-2,TRBV7-9,CASSLGSGGPGELFF,TGTGCCAGCAGCTTGGGGAGCGGAGGACCCGGGGAGCTGTTTTTT
-,TRBD2,TRBJ2-1,TRBV7-8,CASSKKRGGLIGGNEQFF,TGTGCCAGCAGCAAAAAGCGGGGGGGCCTAATCGGGGGGAATGAGCAGTTCTTC
-,TRBD1,TRBJ1-3,TRBV2,CASSEQTGANSGNTIYF,TGTGCCAGCAGCGAGCAGACAGGGGCGAACTCTGGAAACACCATATATTTT
-,TRBD1,TRBJ1-6,TRBV4-2,CASSQLTGAAYNSPLHF,TGTGCCAGCAGCCAGCTGACAGGGGCCGCCTATAATTCACCCCTCCACTTT
-,-,TRBJ1-5,TRBV30,CACRVSNQPQHF,TGTGCCTGCAGGGTGAGCAATCAGCCCCAGCATTTT
-,TRBD1,TRBJ2-7,TRBV5-1,CASSFNMGQQYEQYF,TGCGCCAGCAGCTTCAATATGGGACAGCAGTACGAGCAGTACTTC
-,TRBD1,TRBJ1-2,TRBV6-6,CASNAFGQGGGYTF,TGTGCCAGCAACGCATTTGGACAGGGAGGTGGCTACACCTTC
-,-,TRBJ2-2,TRBV7-8,CASSLGGAGARTGELFF,TGTGCCAGCAGCTTAGGGGGGGCGGGGGCGAGGACCGGGGAGCTGTTTTTT
-,TRBD1,TRBJ2-6,TRBV7-2,CASSTRNRGSGANVLTF,TGTGCCAGCAGCACACGGAACAGGGGGTCCGGGGCCAACGTCCTGACTTTC
-,-,TRBJ2-3,TRBV7-8,CASSLVSRGDTQYF,TGTGCCAGCAGCTTAGTCAGTAGGGGAGATACGCAGTATTTT
-,TRBD1,TRBJ1-1,TRBV4-1,CASSTFVGQGVTEAFF,TGCGCCAGCAGCACATTCGTGGGACAGGGGGTCACTGAAGCTTTCTTT
-,-,TRBJ2-5,TRBV6-6,CASSSRRGAGTQYF,TGTGCCAGCAGTAGCAGACGGGGGGCGGGGACCCAGTACTTC
-,-,TRBJ1-2,TRBV10-3,CAISEQTSGYTF,TGTGCCATCAGTGAGCAAACTTCTGGCTACACCTTC
-,-,TRBJ2-2,TRBV21-1,CASSMVTGTLTGELFF,TGTGCCAGCAGCATGGTAACCGGGACACTCACCGGGGAGCTGTTTTTT
-,-,TRBJ2-6,TRBV28,CASSSGTPSGANVLTF,TGTGCCAGCAGTTCAGGGACACCCTCTGGGGCCAACGTCCTGACTTTC
-,TRBD2,TRBJ2-1,TRBV7-2,CASSLRGGSAYNEQFF,TGTGCCAGCAGCTTACGGGGGGGATCCGCCTACAATGAGCAGTTCTTC
-,-,TRBJ1-2,TRBV6-1,CASSKQVPAYGYTF,TGTGCCAGCAGTAAACAGGTTCCGGCCTATGGCTACACCTTC
-,TRBD1,TRBJ2-1,TRBV29-1,CSVSTGGGNEQFF,TGCAGCGTTTCGACAGGGGGCGGCAATGAGCAGTTCTTC
-,-,TRBJ1-1,TRBV7-9,CASSLQAGASTEAFF,TGTGCCAGCAGCTTACAGGCAGGGGCCAGCACTGAAGCTTTCTTT
-,-,TRBJ1-6,TRBV14,CASSQARGANSPLYF,TGTGCCAGCAGCCAAGCCCGGGGGGCGAATTCACCCCTCTACTTT
-,-,TRBJ2-3,TRBV29-1,CSVEEFAGDTQYF,TGCAGCGTTGAGGAGTTTGCGGGAGATACGCAGTATTTT
-,-,TRBJ1-1,TRBV6-6,CASSLYRNTEAFF,TGTGCCAGCAGTCTATACAGGAACACTGAAGCTTTCTTT
-,TRBD1,TRBJ1-5,TRBV10-1,CASSEMAGGTGVEPQHF,TGCGCCAGCAGTGAGATGGCCGGGGGGACAGGTGTTGAGCCCCAGCATTTT
-,TRBD1,TRBJ2-7,TRBV11-3,CASSTTGTGSYEQYF,TGTGCCAGCAGCACCACCGGGACAGGCTCCTACGAGCAGTACTTC
-,TRBD1,TRBJ1-5,TRBV6-5,CASSRDSLNQPQHF,TGTGCCAGCAGTCGGGACAGTCTCAATCAGCCCCAGCATTTT
-,TRBD1,TRBJ1-4,TRBV15,CATSKAGQGEEKLFF,TGTGCCACCAGCAAGGCAGGACAGGGCGAAGAAAAACTGTTTTTT
-,TRBD1,TRBJ2-6,TRBV2,CASRGQGLSSGANVLTF,TGTGCCAGCAGGGGACAGGGTTTATCCTCTGGGGCCAACGTCCTGACTTTC
-,-,TRBJ1-6,TRBV5-6,CASSLLDQGNSPLHF,TGTGCCAGCAGCTTGCTCGATCAGGGGAATTCACCCCTCCACTTT
once,-,TRBJ2-5,TRBV21-1,CASSKDRCGQGGGETQYF,TGTGCCAGCAGCAAAGATCGTTGTGGACAGGGAGGAGGAGAGACCCAGTACTTC
-,-,TRBJ2-1,TRBV5-8,CASSLSWRNMAEQFF,TGTGCCAGCAGCTTGTCGTGGCGGAATATGGCTGAGCAGTTCTTC
once,TRBD1,TRBJ1-1,TRBV7-8,CASSYTGTANTEAFF,TGTGCCAGCAGCTATACCGGGACAGCCAACACTGAAGCTTTCTTT